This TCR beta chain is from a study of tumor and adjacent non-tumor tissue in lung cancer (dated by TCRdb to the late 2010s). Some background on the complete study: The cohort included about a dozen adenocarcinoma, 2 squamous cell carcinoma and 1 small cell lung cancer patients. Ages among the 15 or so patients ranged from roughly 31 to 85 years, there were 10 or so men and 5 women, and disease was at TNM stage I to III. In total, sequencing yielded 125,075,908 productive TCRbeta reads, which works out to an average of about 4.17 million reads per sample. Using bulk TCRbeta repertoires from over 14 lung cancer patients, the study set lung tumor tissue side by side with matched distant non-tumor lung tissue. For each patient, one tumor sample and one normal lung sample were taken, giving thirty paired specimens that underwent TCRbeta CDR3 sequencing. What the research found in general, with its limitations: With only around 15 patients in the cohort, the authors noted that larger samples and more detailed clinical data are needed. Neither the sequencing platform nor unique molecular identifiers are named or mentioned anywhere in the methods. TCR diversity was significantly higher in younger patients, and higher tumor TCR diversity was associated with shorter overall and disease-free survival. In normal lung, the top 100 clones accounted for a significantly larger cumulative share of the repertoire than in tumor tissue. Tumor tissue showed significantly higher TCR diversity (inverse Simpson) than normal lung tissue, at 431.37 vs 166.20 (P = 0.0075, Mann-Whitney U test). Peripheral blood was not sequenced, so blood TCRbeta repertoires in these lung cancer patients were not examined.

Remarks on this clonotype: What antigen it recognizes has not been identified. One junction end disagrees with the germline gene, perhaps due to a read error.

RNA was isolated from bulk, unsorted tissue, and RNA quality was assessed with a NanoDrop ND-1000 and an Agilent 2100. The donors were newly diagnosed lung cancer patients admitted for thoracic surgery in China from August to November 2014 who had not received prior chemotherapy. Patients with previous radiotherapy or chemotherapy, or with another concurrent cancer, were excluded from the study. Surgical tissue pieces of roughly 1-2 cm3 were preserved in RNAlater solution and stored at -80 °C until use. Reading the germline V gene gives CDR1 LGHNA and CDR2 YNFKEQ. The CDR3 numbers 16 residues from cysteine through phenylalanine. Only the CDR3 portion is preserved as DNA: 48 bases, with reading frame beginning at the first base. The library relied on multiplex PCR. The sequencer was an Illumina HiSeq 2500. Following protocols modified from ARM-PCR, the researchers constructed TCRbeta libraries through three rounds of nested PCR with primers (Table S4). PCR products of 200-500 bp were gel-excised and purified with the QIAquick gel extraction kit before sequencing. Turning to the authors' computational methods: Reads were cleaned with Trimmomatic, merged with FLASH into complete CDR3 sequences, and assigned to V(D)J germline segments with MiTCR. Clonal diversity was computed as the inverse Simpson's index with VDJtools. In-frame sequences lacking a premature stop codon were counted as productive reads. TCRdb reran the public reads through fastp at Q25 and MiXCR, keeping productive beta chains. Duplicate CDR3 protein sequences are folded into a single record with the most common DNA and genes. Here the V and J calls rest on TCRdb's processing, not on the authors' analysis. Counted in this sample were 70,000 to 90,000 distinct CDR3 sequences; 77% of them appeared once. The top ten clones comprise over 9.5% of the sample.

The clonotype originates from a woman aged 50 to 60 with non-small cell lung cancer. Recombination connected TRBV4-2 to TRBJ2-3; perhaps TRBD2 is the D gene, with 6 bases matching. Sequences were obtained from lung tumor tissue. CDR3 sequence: CTSSQGRGNGADTQYF. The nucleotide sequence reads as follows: TGTACCAGCAGTCAAGGGCGCGGGAACGGGGCAGATACGCAGTATTTT.